This T cell receptor beta chain was identified in a study of shared T cell receptors in the human thymus. The repertoire was sequenced with immunoSEQ multiplex PCR; TCRdb's copy has only in-frame clones and lacks some. Of under 450,000 clones in the sample, roughly 94% were seen once. The sequence came from a human donor. Input material: thymocytes.

The CDR3 loop is CASSLVRRLWNEQFF. The CDR3, as DNA: TGTGCCAGCAGCTTAGTACGGCGGCTCTGGAATGAGCAGTTCTTC. The V and J genes are TRBV11-2 and TRBJ2-1; D uncertain. With 1 base removed from V and 7 bases from J, the gap between germline ends came to 14 bases. Germline-derived CDR1 and CDR2 are SGHAT and FQNNGV. The CDR3 has 15 amino acids.